The text below deals with one TCR beta chain. The data were obtained in a study of blood T cell repertoires in COVID-19. Methods used by the authors: It was from reference gene primer amplification that nucleated cell counts were estimated. The method was immunoSEQ multiplex PCR; TCRdb's version includes in-frame clones alone and lacks a portion of them. The V and J calls and clone size come from that table; D and trimming were worked out from the DNA. The table lists roughly 150,000 clones, 80% to 90% of them singletons, with more than 2% in the top ten. The material sequenced was peripheral blood. This TCR derives from a woman aged 65 to 85 with acute or convalescent COVID-19.

The CDR3 DNA reads as TGCAGCGTTGTATCGTCAGAAGGACATGGCTATGGCTACACCTTC. This codes for CSVVSSEGHGYGYTF. The chain employs TRBV29-1 and TRBJ1-2, with D tentatively TRBD1 (5 bases). Germline CDR1 SQVTM, CDR2 ANQGSEA. V dropped 4 bases and J dropped 4 bases, with 19 bases sitting between them. This CDR3 is built from 15 residues.